This TCR beta chain is drawn from a study of early T cells in non-severe SARS-CoV-2 infection. The CDR3 is 14 amino acids. V was shortened by 2 bases and J by 1 base, with 9 bases between the two germline ends. Germline V CDR1 and CDR2: SGDLS, YYNGEE. A few counts support this clonotype. TCRdb processed the 5' RACE reads anew with MiXCR; each CDR3 protein has one entry. The repertoire holds 15,000 to 25,000 distinct CDR3 sequences, with approximately 4% as singletons. The specimen was whole blood. The chain is built from TRBV9 and TRBJ1-1; tentative D call: TRBD1 (5 bases). The clonotype was recovered from an adult who was a healthcare worker with PCR-confirmed SARS-CoV-2 infection or an uninfected control (not recorded which). CDR3 sequence (DNA): TGTGCCAGCAGCGTTTCACAGGCGAACACTGAAGCTTTCTTT. The encoded protein is CASSVSQANTEAFF.